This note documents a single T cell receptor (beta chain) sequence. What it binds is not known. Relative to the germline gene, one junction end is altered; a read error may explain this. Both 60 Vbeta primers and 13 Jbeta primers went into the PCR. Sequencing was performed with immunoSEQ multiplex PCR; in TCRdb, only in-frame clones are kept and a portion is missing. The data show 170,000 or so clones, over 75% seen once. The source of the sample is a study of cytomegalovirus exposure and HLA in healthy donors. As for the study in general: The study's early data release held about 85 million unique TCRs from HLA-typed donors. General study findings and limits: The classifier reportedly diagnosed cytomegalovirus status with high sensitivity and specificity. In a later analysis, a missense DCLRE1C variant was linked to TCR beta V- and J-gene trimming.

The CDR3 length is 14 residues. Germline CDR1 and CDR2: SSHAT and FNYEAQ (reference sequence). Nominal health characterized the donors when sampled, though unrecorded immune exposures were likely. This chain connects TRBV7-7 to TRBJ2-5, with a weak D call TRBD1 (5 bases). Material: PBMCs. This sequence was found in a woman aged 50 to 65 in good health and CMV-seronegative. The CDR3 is CASSIQGFGETQYF. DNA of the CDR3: TGTGCTAGCAGCATCCAGGGATTTGGAGAGACCCAGTACTTC.